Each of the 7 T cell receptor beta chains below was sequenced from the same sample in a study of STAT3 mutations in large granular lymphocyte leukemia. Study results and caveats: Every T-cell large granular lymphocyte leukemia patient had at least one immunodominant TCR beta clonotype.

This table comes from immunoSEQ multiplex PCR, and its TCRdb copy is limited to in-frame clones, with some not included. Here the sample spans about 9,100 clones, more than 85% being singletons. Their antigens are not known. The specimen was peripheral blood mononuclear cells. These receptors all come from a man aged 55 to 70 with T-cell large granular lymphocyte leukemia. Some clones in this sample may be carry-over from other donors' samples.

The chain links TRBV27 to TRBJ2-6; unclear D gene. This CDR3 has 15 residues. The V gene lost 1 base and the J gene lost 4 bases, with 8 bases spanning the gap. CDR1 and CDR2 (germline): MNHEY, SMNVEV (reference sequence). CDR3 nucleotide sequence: TGTGCCAGCAGTTTATGGGAACCCGGGGCCAACGTCCTGACTTTC. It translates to CASSLWEPGANVLTF.

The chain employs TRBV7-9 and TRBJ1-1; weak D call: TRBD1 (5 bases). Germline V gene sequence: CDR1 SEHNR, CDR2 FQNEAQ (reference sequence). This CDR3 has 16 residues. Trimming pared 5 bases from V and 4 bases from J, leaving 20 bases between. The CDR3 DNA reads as TGTGCCAGCAGCCCAGTCGACAGCTCTCGTGGCACTGAAGCTTTCTTT. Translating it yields CASSPVDSSRGTEAFF.

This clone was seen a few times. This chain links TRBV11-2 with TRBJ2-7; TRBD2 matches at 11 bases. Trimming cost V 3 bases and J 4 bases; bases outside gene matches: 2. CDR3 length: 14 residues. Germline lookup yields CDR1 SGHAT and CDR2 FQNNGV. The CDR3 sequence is CASSFSGRAYEQYF. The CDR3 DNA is TGTGCCAGCAGCTTTAGCGGGAGGGCATACGAGCAGTACTTC.

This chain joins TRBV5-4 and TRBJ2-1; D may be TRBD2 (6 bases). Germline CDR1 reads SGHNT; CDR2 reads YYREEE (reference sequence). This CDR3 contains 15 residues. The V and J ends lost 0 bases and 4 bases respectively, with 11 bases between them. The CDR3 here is CASSLGLASYNEQFF. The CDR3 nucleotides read TGTGCCAGCAGCTTGGGGCTAGCGAGTTACAATGAGCAGTTCTTC.

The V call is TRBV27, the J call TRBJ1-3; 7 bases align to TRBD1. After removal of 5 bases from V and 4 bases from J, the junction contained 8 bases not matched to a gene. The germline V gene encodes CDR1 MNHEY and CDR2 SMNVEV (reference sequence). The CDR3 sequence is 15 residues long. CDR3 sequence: CASSGPDREGNTIYF. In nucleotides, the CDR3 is TGTGCCAGCAGTGGCCCCGACAGGGAAGGAAACACCATATATTTT.

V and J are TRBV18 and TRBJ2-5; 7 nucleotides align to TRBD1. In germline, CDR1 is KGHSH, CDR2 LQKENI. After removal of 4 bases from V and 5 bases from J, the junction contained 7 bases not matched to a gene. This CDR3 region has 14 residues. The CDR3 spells CASSLKGASETQYF. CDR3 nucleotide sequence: TGTGCCAGCTCACTTAAGGGGGCGTCGGAGACCCAGTACTTC.

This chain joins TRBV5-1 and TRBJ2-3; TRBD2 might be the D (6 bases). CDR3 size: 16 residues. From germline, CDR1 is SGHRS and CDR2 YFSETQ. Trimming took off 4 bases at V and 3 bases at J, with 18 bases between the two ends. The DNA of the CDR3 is TGCGCCAGCAGCGGATCTAGCGCCGAGGGAACAGATACGCAGTATTTT. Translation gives CASSGSSAEGTDTQYF.